The present T cell receptor beta chain was sequenced within a study of blood T cells in healthy people across ages. The CDR3 sequence is 14 residues long. CDR1 is SNHLY and CDR2 is FYNNEI in the germline V gene. Next came a second PCR, run for roughly 6 to 11 cycles, which used a sample-barcoded 5' primer along with a J-beta primer mix. Each cDNA molecule, via a template-switch adaptor with 12 random nucleotides, was tagged. TCRdb independently ran MiXCR on the 5' RACE reads; one entry per CDR3 protein. The sample includes 1.5 million to 2 million distinct CDR3 sequences, around half of them seen just once. Comments on this clonotype: As yet, its antigen is unknown.

Study observations and caveats: One million T cells yielded diversity estimates that were considered underestimates.

This TCR was sampled from a woman aged 40-49 years in good health. The chain employs TRBV2 and TRBJ2-5; 8 bases align to TRBD2. Judging by the DNA end, TRBJ2-4 fits better; the J call may be wrong. Sequencing was done on a sample of blood. This CDR3 reads CASTLSLAGNIQYF. The CDR3 bases are TGTGCCAGCACTCTTTCCTTAGCGGGGAACATTCAGTACTTC.